The text below deals with one TCR beta chain. This sample stems from a study of beta chain features in type 1 diabetes. Trimming shortened V by 5 bases and J by 4 bases, and 16 bases separated the two germline ends. Germline V gene data show CDR1 as SGHTA and CDR2 as FQGTGA. The CDR3 is made up of 15 amino acids. Expressed TCRB transcripts were sequenced because the isolated RNA had all been reverse transcribed beforehand. The repertoire was sequenced with immunoSEQ multiplex PCR; TCRdb's copy has only in-frame clones and lacks some. The sample holds more than 300,000 clones, roughly 13% seen once. Sequencing input: naive CD4+ T cells from blood. The TCR originated in a young man in good health. The V call is TRBV7-3, the J call TRBJ2-3, with D perhaps TRBD2 (5 bases). The CDR3 DNA is TGTGCCAGCAGCCGCCGTGAGGGCCATTCAGATACGCAGTATTTT. As protein: CASSRREGHSDTQYF.